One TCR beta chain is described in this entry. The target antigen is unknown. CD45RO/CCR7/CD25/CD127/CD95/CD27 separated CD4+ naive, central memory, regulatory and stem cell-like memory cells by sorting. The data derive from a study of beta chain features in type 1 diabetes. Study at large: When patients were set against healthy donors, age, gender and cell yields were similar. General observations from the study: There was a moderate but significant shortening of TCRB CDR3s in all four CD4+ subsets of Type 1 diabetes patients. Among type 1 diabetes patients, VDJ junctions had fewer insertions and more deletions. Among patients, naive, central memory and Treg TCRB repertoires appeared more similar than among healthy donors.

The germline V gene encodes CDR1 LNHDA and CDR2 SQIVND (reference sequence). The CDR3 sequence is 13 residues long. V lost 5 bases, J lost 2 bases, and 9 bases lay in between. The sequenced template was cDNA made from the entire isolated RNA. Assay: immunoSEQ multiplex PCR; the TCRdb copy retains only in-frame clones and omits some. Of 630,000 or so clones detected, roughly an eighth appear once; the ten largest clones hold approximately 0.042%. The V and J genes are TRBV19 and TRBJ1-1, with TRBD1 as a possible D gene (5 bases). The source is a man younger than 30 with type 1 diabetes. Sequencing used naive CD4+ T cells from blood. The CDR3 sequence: CASSRTLNTEAFF. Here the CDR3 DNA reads TGTGCCAGTAGTCGGACATTAAACACTGAAGCTTTCTTT. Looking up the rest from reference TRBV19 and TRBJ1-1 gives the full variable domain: DGGITQSPKYLFRKEGQNVTLSCEQNLNHDAMYWYRQDPGQGLRLIYYSQIVNDFQKGDIAEGYSVSREKKESFPLTVTSAQKNPTAFYLCASSRTLNTEAFFGQGTRLTVV.